A single sample gave rise to the 16 T cell receptor beta chains below, sequenced in a study of a mutant IDH1 vaccine in newly diagnosed glioma. Their recognized antigens are unknown. The sample's time point: week 5, during vaccination. Alongside topical imiquimod, each dose of vaccine comprised 300 ug of mutant IDH1 20-mer peptide. Sequencing used immunoSEQ multiplex PCR; TCRdb keeps in-frame clones, though not all of them. The table has about 40,000 clones, roughly nine tenths seen once. Sequences were derived from PBMCs, sampled from a glioma patient whose treatment included an IDH1 peptide vaccine. The source is a man over 45 with glioma.

The chain combines TRBV7-9 with TRBJ1-2, with TRBD1 matching 7 bases. V lost 3 bases, J lost 8 bases, and 12 bases stayed unmatched. The CDR3 is 15 amino acids. Germline CDR1 reads SEHNR; CDR2 reads FQNEAQ (reference sequence). In DNA form, the CDR3 reads TGTGCCAGCAGCTTGGCCGTAGAGGGGGCCGGCGGCTACACCTTC. Its translation is CASSLAVEGAGGYTF.

The chain is built from TRBV4-2 and TRBJ2-7, with D perhaps given as TRBD1 or TRBD2 (6 bases each). V shed 0 bases and J shed 0 bases, with 15 bases lying between them. Germline CDR1 is LGHNA and CDR2 is YNFKEQ. The CDR3 spans 17 residues. The CDR3 region has the DNA TGTGCCAGCAGCCAAGATTGGGCGGGACACAGCTCCTACGAGCAGTACTTC. Translated: CASSQDWAGHSSYEQYF.

V usage is TRBV7-6 and J usage is TRBJ2-7, with D possibly matching TRBD2 (6 bases). The CDR3 consists of 16 residues. Germline V gene sequence: CDR1 SGHVS, CDR2 FNYEAQ. The V and J ends lost 5 bases and 5 bases respectively, with 22 bases between them. The CDR3 region is CASSATLAHTTHEQYF. CDR3 nucleotide sequence: TGTGCCAGCAGCGCCACGCTAGCGCACACAACCCACGAGCAGTACTTC.

The rearrangement uses TRBV30 and TRBJ1-1; possible D gene TRBD1, 5 bases. Trimming removed 0 bases from V and 11 bases from J, with 13 bases in between. There are 12 residues in the CDR3. The germline V gene encodes CDR1 GTSNPN and CDR2 SVGIG (reference sequence). CDR3 sequence: CAWSVPGRVAFF. The CDR3, as DNA: TGTGCCTGGAGTGTGCCTGGCAGGGTGGCTTTCTTT.

This clone was seen only a few times. V is TRBV28 and J is TRBJ2-4; D unresolved. From germline, CDR1 is MDHEN and CDR2 SYDVKM. This CDR3 is 13 amino acids long. Trimming cost V 6 bases and J 3 bases, with 9 bases left between them. The CDR3 DNA reads as TGTGCCAGCAGGGGGATGGGCAAAAACATTCAGTACTTC. Translating it yields CASRGMGKNIQYF.

The genes are TRBV2 and TRBJ2-7; D tentatively fits TRBD1 or TRBD2 (5 bases each). The V end was cut by 7 bases, the J end by 2 bases, with 12 bases between. CDR1 and CDR2 from the germline V gene are SNHLY and FYNNEI. The CDR3 totals 13 residues. The CDR3 sequence: CASNPGATYEQYF. CDR3 in DNA: TGTGCCAGCAACCCCGGGGCTACCTACGAGCAGTACTTC. The whole variable domain, remainder taken from reference TRBV2 and TRBJ2-7, is EPEVTQTPSHQVTQMGQEVILRCVPISNHLYFYWYRQILGQKVEFLVSFYNNEISEKSEIFDDQFSVERPDGSNFTLKIRSTKLEDSAMYFCASNPGATYEQYFGPGTRLTVT.

In this sample, this clone turned up once. The chain employs TRBV10-2 and TRBJ2-3, with D tentatively TRBD2 (5 bases). Germline CDR1 is WSHSY and CDR2 is SAAADI. Trimming stripped 0 bases from V and 2 bases from J, with 15 bases between. This CDR3 region has 17 residues. The CDR3, as DNA: TGCGCCAGCAGTGAGTCGATGACGGGGTGGGACACAGATACGCAGTATTTT. Amino acid sequence: CASSESMTGWDTDTQYF.

The chain employs TRBV5-6 and TRBJ1-5; D gene unclear. Deletions cut 7 bases from V and 2 bases from J, with 10 bases between. Per germline, CDR1 SGHDT and CDR2 YYEEEE. The CDR3 consists of 13 residues. The CDR3 DNA is TGTGCCAGCGGGCTGGCAGGCAATCAGCCCCAGCATTTT. Amino acid sequence: CASGLAGNQPQHF.

The V gene is TRBV4-2, the J gene TRBJ2-1; the D is unclear. The CDR3 runs 15 residues. V was shortened by 6 bases and J by 0 bases, with 12 bases between the two germline ends. The germline CDR1 and CDR2 sequences are LGHNA and YNFKEQ. In nucleotides, the CDR3 is TGTGCCAGCAGACCTGGCCGCTACTCCTACAATGAGCAGTTCTTC. Translation gives CASRPGRYSYNEQFF.

This chain joins TRBV5-8 and TRBJ1-2; D possibly corresponds to TRBD1 (5 bases). Per germline, CDR1 SGHTS and CDR2 YDEGEE. The CDR3 has 15 residues. Trimming shortened V by 3 bases and J by 8 bases, and 20 bases separated the two germline ends. The CDR3 loop reads CASSSPPGLLGGYTF. In nucleotides, the CDR3 is TGTGCCAGCAGCTCTCCTCCGGGACTTCTTGGCGGCTACACCTTC.

The rearrangement joins TRBV5-1 to TRBJ2-7; D might be TRBD2 (6 bases). Germline V CDR1 and CDR2: SGHRS, YFSETQ. The CDR3 consists of 15 residues. Trimming removed 4 bases at V and 0 bases at J, with 14 bases between. The CDR3: CASSPGGTLSYEQYF. The CDR3 nucleotides are TGCGCCAGCAGCCCCGGGGGTACCCTCTCCTACGAGCAGTACTTC.

The chain links TRBV5-1 to TRBJ2-1, with D perhaps matching TRBD1 or TRBD2 (6 bases each). Trimming removed 4 bases at V and 8 bases at J, with 22 bases between. The CDR3 contains 16 residues. CDR1 SGHRS and CDR2 YFSETQ come from the germline V gene. The CDR3 protein is CASSNVGGRGYHEQFF. CDR3 coding DNA: TGCGCCAGCAGCAATGTTGGGGGGCGCGGGTACCATGAGCAGTTCTTC.

The rearrangement uses TRBV7-2 and TRBJ1-4; 8 bases are a match to TRBD1. Trimming at V came to 3 bases and at J to 11 bases, leaving 5 bases not matched to a gene. The CDR3 sequence is 13 residues long. The V gene's germline CDR1 is SGHTA and CDR2 FQGNSA. The CDR3 DNA reads TGTGCCAGCAGCTTTCCGGACAGGGCCAAACTGTTTTTT. Amino acid sequence: CASSFPDRAKLFF.

The chain joins TRBV7-2 to TRBJ2-2; possible D gene TRBD2, 5 bases. V was clipped by 4 bases and J by 1 base, with 13 bases between them. Germline values: CDR1 SGHTA, CDR2 FQGNSA. The CDR3 has 16 residues. CDR3 sequence: CASSSRRDLNTGELFF. CDR3 in DNA: TGTGCCAGCAGCTCCCGCCGGGATCTGAACACCGGGGAGCTGTTTTTT.

V usage is TRBV6-1 and J usage is TRBJ1-1; D not resolved. The ends were cut back, 6 bases at V and 5 bases at J, with 13 bases in the middle. Germline V gene lookup returns CDR1 MNHNS and CDR2 SASEGT. This CDR3 has 13 amino acids. Here the CDR3 reads CASSPPVKTEAFF. CDR3 coding DNA: TGTGCCAGCAGCCCCCCGGTTAAGACTGAAGCTTTCTTT.

The chain uses TRBV6-4 and TRBJ2-1, with 12 positions matching TRBD2. The germline V gene has CDR1 MRHNA and CDR2 SNTAGT. The CDR3 is 15 residues long. J lost 7 bases, V lost 3 bases, and 4 bases had no gene match. The CDR3 sequence is CASSELAGGTNEQFF. The CDR3 DNA reads TGTGCCAGCAGTGAGCTAGCGGGGGGGACTAATGAGCAGTTCTTC.